The 14 T cell receptor beta chains below all came from one sample that was sequenced in a study of response to subunit inactivated influenza vaccine. MiXCR, applied by TCRdb to the RT-PCR reads, yields one record per CDR3 protein. The sample consists of 610,000 or so distinct CDR3 sequences, 14% of them appearing once. The input for sequencing was PBMCs from blood, taken less than 13 days after vaccination. These receptors all come from a man aged 50 to 59 who received an inactivated influenza vaccine.

A few counts support this clonotype. This rearrangement joins TRBV18 to TRBJ2-7; tentatively, D is TRBD1 or TRBD2 (6 bases each). The CDR3 has 12 amino acids. Germline values: CDR1 KGHSH, CDR2 LQKENI. Trimming removed 3 bases from V and 6 bases from J, with 9 bases in between. DNA of the CDR3: TGTGCCAGCTCACCCAAGGGGGGCGAGCAGTACTTC. Its translation is CASSPKGGEQYF. Combining the CDR3 with reference TRBV18 and TRBJ2-7 gives the whole variable domain NAGVMQNPRHLVRRRGQEARLRCSPMKGHSHVYWYRQLPEEGLKFMVYLQKENIIDESGMPKERFSAEFPKEGPSILRIQQVVRGDSAAYFCASSPKGGEQYFGPGTRLTVT.

This clonotype has ten or more counts. This chain links TRBV4-2 with TRBJ2-1, with 14 nucleotides matching TRBD2. CDR3 size: 15 residues. The V and J ends lost 1 base and 7 bases, in that order; junction bases with no gene match: 0. CDR1 and CDR2 from the germline V gene are LGHNA and YNFKEQ. This CDR3 is CASSQGTSGRNEQFF. In DNA form, the CDR3 reads TGTGCCAGCAGCCAAGGGACTAGCGGGAGGAATGAGCAGTTCTTC.

For this clonotype: Given the absence of the conserved phenylalanine or tryptophan at the CDR3 end, a read error is likely. The rearrangement joins TRBV18 to TRBJ2-3; D might be TRBD1 (6 bases). The length of the CDR3 is 15 residues. Germline V lookup: CDR1 KGHSH, CDR2 LQKENI. V was cut by 3 bases and J by 3 bases, with 13 bases left in between. The CDR3 spells CASSPTDRTTDTQYY. The DNA for the CDR3 is TGTGCCAGCTCACCCACAGACAGGACAACAGATACGCAGTATTAT.

The chain couples TRBV5-1 to TRBJ2-7, with 9 bases lining up with TRBD1. Germline V gives CDR1 SGHRS, CDR2 YFSETQ. The CDR3 contains 14 residues. Germline trimming cut 2 bases from V and 4 bases from J; bases unmatched to any gene: 4. This chain's CDR3 is CASSFGTGQYEQYF. As DNA, the CDR3 is TGCGCCAGCAGCTTTGGGACAGGGCAGTACGAGCAGTACTTC.

The chain links TRBV10-3 to TRBJ2-7; TRBD2 matches at 10 bases. CDR1 is ENHRY, CDR2 SYGVKD, per germline. The CDR3 is 13 residues long. Trimming at V came to 7 bases and at J to 6 bases, leaving 6 bases not matched to a gene. The CDR3 spells CAINPSGGREQYF. CDR3 sequence (DNA): TGTGCCATCAACCCTAGCGGGGGTCGCGAGCAGTACTTC.

In its sample, this clonotype was seen a few times. The chain has TRBV5-1 and TRBJ2-7; D not certain. In germline, CDR1 is SGHRS, CDR2 YFSETQ. The ends were cut back, 1 base at V and 6 bases at J, with 11 bases in the middle. The CDR3 totals 13 residues. Here the CDR3 DNA reads TGCGCCAGCAGCTTGACTGGGATTGGCGAGCAGTACTTC. The encoded protein is CASSLTGIGEQYF.

The chain links TRBV6-1 to TRBJ2-5, with D tentatively TRBD2 (5 bases). Germline V CDR1 and CDR2: MNHNS, SASEGT. The CDR3 extends over 15 amino acids. V was shortened by 8 bases and J by 1 base, with 17 bases between the two germline ends. The CDR3 coding sequence is TGTGCCAGCCGTCAGGCGGGCCACTTCCAAGAGACCCAGTACTTC. It yields the protein CASRQAGHFQETQYF.

This clonotype was seen repeatedly, ten times or more. This chain joins TRBV25-1 and TRBJ2-2; D remains unclear. The CDR3 runs 12 residues. The germline V and J ends were trimmed by 6 bases and 3 bases, with 5 bases remaining between them. Germline V gene sequence: CDR1 MGHDK, CDR2 SYGVNS. In DNA, the CDR3 is TGTGCCAGCAGGTCCGACACCGGGGAGCTGTTTTTT. This encodes CASRSDTGELFF.

This clonotype came up many times. The V call is TRBV5-1, the J call TRBJ2-3, with TRBD1 identical over 7 bases. The CDR3 length is 16 residues. V gave up 0 bases and J gave up 1 base; unmatched junction bases: 5. Germline V gene lookup returns CDR1 SGHRS and CDR2 YFSETQ. For the CDR3, the DNA is TGCGCCAGCAGCTTGGGAGGGGGCGCGGGCACAGATACGCAGTATTTT. Amino acids: CASSLGGGAGTDTQYF.

This clonotype showed up many times. The chain employs TRBV7-9 and TRBJ1-4; the D is unclear. Between the trimmed V and J ends, which lost 6 bases and 4 bases, there was a span of 9 bases. Looked up from germline, CDR1 is SEHNR and CDR2 is FQNEAQ (reference sequence). This CDR3 spans 13 amino acids. CDR3 region: CASRDGDNEKLFF. The CDR3 bases are TGTGCCAGCAGGGACGGCGATAATGAAAAACTGTTTTTT.

As to this clonotype: One base away lies a much larger clone, so this may be a sequencing read error. This chain links TRBV4-3 with TRBJ2-7; 10 nucleotides match TRBD1. The ends lost 3 bases at V and 2 bases at J; junction bases unmatched: 1. CDR3 length equals 14 residues. From germline, CDR1 is LGHNA and CDR2 YSLEER. CDR3 in amino acids: CASSHGTGAYEQYF. The DNA of the CDR3 is TGCGCCAGCAGCCACGGGACAGGGGCCTACGAGCAGTACTTC.

This clonotype was counted ten times or more. CDR3 sequence: CASSHGTGFTGELFF. The CDR3 DNA follows: TGTGCCAGCAGCCACGGGACAGGGTTCACCGGGGAGCTGTTTTTT. V usage is TRBV4-2 and J usage is TRBJ2-2; 9 nucleotides align to TRBD1. The CDR3 covers 15 residues. Unmatched junction bases numbered 3, after V lost 3 bases and J lost 4 bases. The V gene's germline CDR1 is LGHNA and CDR2 YNFKEQ.

V is TRBV7-9 and J is TRBJ1-3; 9 bases are shared with TRBD1. Trimming removed 5 bases from V and 0 bases from J; junction bases left unmatched: 5. The CDR3 has 16 amino acids. Germline-derived CDR1 and CDR2 are SEHNR and FQNEAQ (reference sequence). The CDR3 DNA sequence: TGTGCCAGCAGCCCGCGACAGGGGGGCTCTGGAAACACCATATATTTT. Amino acid sequence: CASSPRQGGSGNTIYF.

This clonotype has only a few counts. The chain employs TRBV4-3 and TRBJ2-2; no definite D call. Germline V gene data show CDR1 as LGHNA and CDR2 as YSLEER. The CDR3 spans 14 residues. V was trimmed by 2 bases and J by 7 bases, leaving 11 bases between them. The CDR3 spells CASSQQGWNGELFF. CDR3 bases: TGCGCCAGCAGCCAACAAGGGTGGAACGGGGAGCTGTTTTTT.